The 32 T cell receptor beta chains reported below all come from one sample, sequenced in a study of T cells in Graves' hyperthyroidism and ophthalmopathy. Amplification targeted TCR beta CDR3 regions from RNA transcripts. Primed by the HTBI set, a first-round RT-PCR was run on the TCR CDR3. MiXCR was run by TCRdb on the multiplex PCR reads, yielding one entry per CDR3 protein. This sample has 550,000 to 700,000 distinct CDR3 sequences, with around 46% found just once. Sequencing was done on a sample of peripheral blood or thyroid tissue (not recorded which). These TCRs come from an adult woman with Graves' disease, either hyperthyroidism or ophthalmopathy (not recorded which).

This clonotype was counted ten times or more. The chain employs TRBV30 and TRBJ2-5; D unresolved. The V end lost 1 base, the J end lost 4 bases, and 4 bases lay between the germline ends. CDR3 length: 11 amino acids. Germline values: CDR1 GTSNPN, CDR2 SVGIG (reference sequence). CDR3 coding DNA: TGTGCCTGGAGTGGGCGAGAGACCCAGTACTTC. Its protein product is CAWSGRETQYF. Using reference TRBV30 and TRBJ2-5 for the parts outside the CDR3, the full variable domain is SQTIHQWPATLVQPVGSPLSLECTVEGTSNPNLYWYRQAAGRGLQLLFYSVGIGQISSEVPQNLSASRPQDRQFILSSKKLLLSDSGFYLCAWSGRETQYFGPGTRLLVL.

Comment on this clonotype: In this CDR3 the conserved last residue, phenylalanine or tryptophan, is missing, so a read error is likely. V usage is TRBV5-1 and J usage is TRBJ2-2; no clear D gene. Germline V CDR1 and CDR2: SGHRS, YFSETQ. V was cut by 0 bases and J by 3 bases, with 6 bases left in between. This CDR3 spans 14 amino acids. The CDR3 bases are TGCGCCAGCAGCTTGGACGCGGACACCGGGGAGCTGTTTTCT. This gives the protein CASSLDADTGELFS.

This sequence joins TRBV6-6 and TRBJ1-2; D remains ambiguous. CDR1 and CDR2 (germline): MNHNY, SVGAGI (reference sequence). Deletions cut 2 bases from V and 6 bases from J, with 10 bases between. The CDR3 contains 13 residues. The CDR3 DNA reads as TGTGCCAGCAGTTACGGGCATGGGGATGGCTACACCTTC. Translating it yields CASSYGHGDGYTF.

In its sample, this clonotype was seen many times. The chain uses TRBV5-1 and TRBJ2-7, with 10 bases aligning to TRBD2. From germline, CDR1 is SGHRS and CDR2 YFSETQ. The CDR3 runs 15 residues. The ends lost 0 bases at V and 4 bases at J; junction bases unmatched: 4. The CDR3 DNA reads as TGCGCCAGCAGCTTGGAGGCTAGCGGGGGATACGAGCAGTACTTC. Amino acids: CASSLEASGGYEQYF.

This clonotype appeared many times. The rearrangement uses TRBV5-1 and TRBJ1-1, with D unresolved. Trimming removed 2 bases at V and 7 bases at J, with 6 bases between. CDR3 length: 11 residues. Germline V gives CDR1 SGHRS, CDR2 YFSETQ. DNA for the CDR3: TGCGCCAGCAGCTTCAACGGTGAAGCTTTCTTT. Protein product: CASSFNGEAFF.

This clonotype has ten or more counts. The V and J genes are TRBV9 and TRBJ1-2; 7 bases agree with TRBD1. Germline CDR1 SGDLS, CDR2 YYNGEE. Trimming at V came to 0 bases and at J to 5 bases, leaving 16 bases not matched to a gene. The CDR3 spans 18 residues. DNA for the CDR3: TGTGCCAGCAGCGTAGAAGGGGGGGGACAGCCGTTTGGGTATGGCTACACCTTC. It translates to CASSVEGGGQPFGYGYTF.

This chain joins TRBV3-1 and TRBJ2-7, with D possibly called TRBD1 or TRBD2 (5 bases each). The germline gives CDR1 LGHDT, CDR2 YNNKEL (reference sequence). V was trimmed by 4 bases and J by 5 bases, leaving 15 bases between them. This CDR3 contains 14 residues. The CDR3 protein is CASSPGTGLHEQYF. In DNA, the CDR3 is TGTGCCAGCAGCCCCGGGACGGGGTTACACGAGCAGTACTTC.

This sequence joins TRBV19 and TRBJ2-6; unclear D gene. Germline CDR1 and CDR2: LNHDA and SQIVND (reference sequence). The CDR3 spans 14 residues. The germline V and J ends were trimmed by 4 bases and 6 bases, with 10 bases remaining between them. The DNA of the CDR3 is TGTGCCAGTAGTACAAACCCCGCGGCCAACGTCCTGACTTTC. Encoded protein: CASSTNPAANVLTF.

This chain links TRBV7-3 with TRBJ2-7; 8 bases line up with TRBD1. This CDR3 region has 13 residues. The germline gives CDR1 SGHTA, CDR2 FQGTGA. CDR3 in amino acids: CARDRRGLDEQYF. In nucleotides, the CDR3 is TGTGCTAGGGACAGGCGGGGATTAGACGAGCAGTACTTC.

The chain uses TRBV11-2 and TRBJ2-7; D uncertain. The CDR3 has 13 amino acids. CDR1 is SGHAT, CDR2 FQNNGV, per germline. V lost 1 base, J lost 6 bases, and 10 bases lay in between. The CDR3 protein is CASSLVTTAEQYF. In DNA form, the CDR3 reads TGTGCCAGCAGCTTAGTTACGACGGCCGAGCAGTACTTC.

This clonotype was counted ten times or more. The rearrangement joins TRBV7-3 to TRBJ2-2; D is possibly TRBD1 (6 bases). The CDR3 consists of 13 residues. From germline, CDR1 is SGHTA and CDR2 FQGTGA. The germline V and J ends were trimmed by 5 bases and 5 bases, with 9 bases remaining between them. The CDR3 loop reads CASSIQGTGELFF. Here the CDR3 DNA reads TGTGCCAGCAGCATACAGGGAACCGGGGAGCTGTTTTTT. Based on the CDR3 plus reference TRBV7-3 and TRBJ2-2, the full variable domain is GAGVSQTPSNKVTEKGKYVELRCDPISGHTALYWYRQSLGQGPEFLIYFQGTGAADDSGLPNDRFFAVRPEGSVSTLKIQRTERGDSAVYLCASSIQGTGELFFGEGSRLTVL.

This clonotype was seen at least ten times. The chain couples TRBV19 to TRBJ1-5; no reliable D call. Germline V gene lookup returns CDR1 LNHDA and CDR2 SQIVND (reference sequence). V dropped 4 bases and J dropped 1 base, with 8 bases sitting between them. The CDR3 loop spans 14 amino acids. CDR3 sequence reads: CASSRALSNQPQHF. CDR3 bases: TGTGCCAGTAGTAGGGCCTTGAGCAATCAGCCCCAGCATTTT.

The genes are TRBV5-1 and TRBJ2-7; D is perhaps TRBD1 (6 bases). Germline V gene data show CDR1 as SGHRS and CDR2 as YFSETQ. The CDR3 totals 15 residues. Trimming removed 4 bases from V and 2 bases from J, with 16 bases in between. In DNA form, the CDR3 reads TGCGCCAGCAGCCCAGACGGACAGACCCCCTACGAGCAGTACTTC. As protein: CASSPDGQTPYEQYF.

Points on this clonotype: This sequence may be a read error, since a much larger clone differs from it by one base. The V gene is TRBV2, the J gene TRBJ2-7, with 7 bases that match TRBD2. Per the germline V gene, CDR1 is SNHLY and CDR2 is FYNNEI. CDR3 length: 17 residues. CDR3 bases: TGTGCCTGCAGCTCGTGGAAGGGCGGGAGAGGCTCCTACGAGCAGTACTTC. Translation gives CACSSWKGGRGSYEQYF.

This clonotype was recorded at least ten times. V and J are TRBV5-1 and TRBJ2-5; 9 bases line up with TRBD2. This CDR3 has 15 residues. J lost 4 bases, V lost 0 bases, and 4 bases had no gene match. Per the germline V gene, CDR1 is SGHRS and CDR2 is YFSETQ. This CDR3 is CASSLGAGGAETQYF. DNA for the CDR3: TGCGCCAGCAGCTTGGGAGCGGGAGGCGCAGAGACCCAGTACTTC.

This clonotype was observed at least ten times. This chain joins TRBV11-2 and TRBJ1-2, with D hard to call. Germline CDR1 is SGHAT and CDR2 is FQNNGV. V was trimmed by 5 bases and J by 4 bases, leaving 20 bases between them. CDR3 size: 16 residues. This CDR3 is CASSPRTYSLIYGYTF. In nucleotides, the CDR3 is TGTGCCAGCAGCCCTCGGACCTACTCACTTATCTATGGCTACACCTTC.

In its sample, this clonotype was seen many times. The chain combines TRBV20-1 with TRBJ2-7, with a weak D call TRBD2 (5 bases). The ends were cut back, 2 bases at V and 7 bases at J, with 24 bases in the middle. Germline V gene data show CDR1 as DFQATT and CDR2 as SNEGSKA (reference sequence). The length of the CDR3 is 16 residues. CDR3 region: CSARPSGGRGDWEQYF. CDR3 DNA sequence: TGCAGTGCTAGACCGTCTGGTGGGAGAGGAGACTGGGAGCAGTACTTC.

Concerning this clonotype itself: The junction departs from the called germline gene at one end, perhaps through a read error. V gene TRBV12-3 or TRBV12-4 combines with J gene TRBJ1-6, with a weak D call TRBD1 (5 bases). There are 18 residues in the CDR3. CDR3 DNA: TGTGCCATCAGTGAGTCGTCAGGGACTGGCTCCTATAATTCACCCCTCCACTTT. Residues: CAISESSGTGSYNSPLHF.

Comments on this clonotype: The missing conserved phenylalanine or tryptophan at the end of this CDR3 makes a read error likely. The limits of the CDR3 on the DNA are not certain, so only TCRdb's listed CDR3 is given. The chain carries TRBV3-1 and TRBJ2-2; the table's D gene call, TRBD1, was not cross checked with the DNA. Germline assignment: CDR1 LGHDT and CDR2 YNNKEL (reference sequence). Ends included, the CDR3 has 9 residues. The CDR3 region is CASSQDVWT.

As for this clonotype: This may be a read error: a much more frequent sequence differs by one nucleotide. V is TRBV4-1 and J is TRBJ1-5; D remains ambiguous. This CDR3 contains 16 residues. Germline CDR1 MGHRA, CDR2 YSYEKL. V shed 4 bases and J shed 2 bases, with 15 bases lying between them. CDR3 coding DNA: TGCGCCAGCAGCCCAGCATTGTACACTCGCAATCAGCCCCAGCATTTT. It specifies CASSPALYTRNQPQHF.

This clonotype occurred once. The chain has TRBV12-3 or TRBV12-4 and TRBJ1-6, with D possibly being TRBD1 (6 bases). This CDR3 contains 16 residues. Trimming stripped 3 bases from V and 5 bases from J, with 14 bases between. The CDR3 nucleotides read TGTGCCAGCAGTTTTCGTCGGACAGCCAATAATTCACCCCTCCACTTT. It encodes CASSFRRTANNSPLHF.

This chain connects TRBV15 to TRBJ1-3, with 7 bases identical to TRBD1. Germline CDR1 reads LNHNV; CDR2 reads YYDKDF (reference sequence). The CDR3 totals 18 residues. Trimming removed 0 bases from V and 3 bases from J; junction bases left unmatched: 11. Here the CDR3 DNA reads TGTGCCACCAGCAGAGATCTTCCTGACAGGGACTATGGAAACACCATATATTTT. Protein sequence: CATSRDLPDRDYGNTIYF.

This clonotype showed up many times. The chain uses TRBV6-1 and TRBJ2-7, with D perhaps TRBD1 (6 bases). The CDR3 covers 14 residues. Germline V gene data show CDR1 as MNHNS and CDR2 as SASEGT. V lost 6 bases and J lost 6, with 18 bases in between. As DNA, the CDR3 is TGTGCCAGCAGCGGAGCCAACAGGGCCGGCGAGCAGTACTTC. Its protein is CASSGANRAGEQYF.

For this clonotype: In this CDR3 the conserved last residue, phenylalanine or tryptophan, is missing, so a read error is likely. The DNA is omitted, as the CDR3 cannot be located on it reliably, and the CDR3 follows TCRdb's listing. This chain joins TRBV12-3 or TRBV12-4 and TRBJ2-2. The CDR3 region is 15 residues in length, termini included. This chain's CDR3 is CASSFAGRNTGELRI.

This clonotype was seen a single time. The V gene is TRBV2, the J gene TRBJ1-3; no clear D gene. V was trimmed by 6 bases and J by 11 bases, leaving 5 bases between them. Germline loops: CDR1 SNHLY, CDR2 FYNNEI. The CDR3 loop spans 9 amino acids. CDR3 region: CASRDAIYF. DNA of the CDR3: TGTGCCAGCAGGGACGCCATATATTTT. Using reference TRBV2 and TRBJ1-3 for the parts outside the CDR3, the full variable domain is EPEVTQTPSHQVTQMGQEVILRCVPISNHLYFYWYRQILGQKVEFLVSFYNNEISEKSEIFDDQFSVERPDGSNFTLKIRSTKLEDSAMYFCASRDAIYFGEGSWLTVV.

In this sample, this clonotype turned up many times. This chain links TRBV6-4 with TRBJ1-6; no clear D gene. This CDR3 has 15 amino acids. Germline CDR1 is MRHNA and CDR2 is SNTAGT. V lost 0 bases and J lost 5, with 8 bases in between. Here the CDR3 reads CASSDSAANNSPLHF. CDR3 nucleotide sequence: TGTGCCAGCAGTGACTCGGCAGCTAATAATTCACCCCTCCACTTT.

This clonotype was recorded many times. The J gene is TRBJ1-5, the V gene TRBV28; D might be TRBD1 (5 bases). V gave up 5 bases and J gave up 6 bases, with 14 bases separating them. Germline CDR1 MDHEN, CDR2 SYDVKM. The CDR3 is 14 amino acids. The CDR3 region has the DNA TGTGCCAGCAGTGCCTCAGGGTACATTCAGCCCCAGCATTTT. Protein: CASSASGYIQPQHF.

This clonotype was picked up many times. The V and J genes are TRBV12-3 or TRBV12-4 and TRBJ2-7; the match to TRBD1 covers 8 bases. With 5 bases clipped from V and 2 bases from J, the junction kept 5 bases outside the gene matches. The CDR3 runs to 14 residues. The CDR3 sequence: CASSPRTGTYEQYF. The CDR3 bases are TGTGCCAGCAGTCCCAGGACAGGGACCTACGAGCAGTACTTC.

The J gene is TRBJ2-2, the V gene TRBV2; 12 bases map to TRBD2. Per the germline V gene, CDR1 is SNHLY and CDR2 is FYNNEI. V was clipped by 9 bases and J by 5 bases; unmatched bases: 7. This CDR3 has 15 amino acids. CDR3 in DNA: TGTGCCAGAGCTAGCGGGAGGGCGCGGACCGGGGAGCTGTTTTTT. Protein: CARASGRARTGELFF.

This clonotype was seen many times. This chain joins TRBV7-2 and TRBJ2-5; D is unclear. The CDR3 is made up of 12 amino acids. Germline lookup yields CDR1 SGHTA and CDR2 FQGNSA. The V and J ends lost 5 bases and 4 bases respectively, with 8 bases between them. Here the CDR3 reads CASSRILETQYF. Written as DNA, the CDR3 is TGTGCCAGCAGCCGCATTCTAGAGACCCAGTACTTC.

This chain connects TRBV5-1 to TRBJ1-1, with a tentative D call TRBD1 (5 bases). The CDR3 length is 14 residues. CDR1 is SGHRS, CDR2 YFSETQ, per germline. V shed 4 bases and J shed 3 bases, with 13 bases lying between them. The CDR3 nucleotides are TGCGCCAGCAGCGGGGGTGGTAGGGACACTGAAGCTTTCTTT. Amino acids: CASSGGGRDTEAFF.

This clonotype was seen repeatedly, ten times or more. The genes are TRBV2 and TRBJ1-5; D is unresolved. CDR3 length equals 14 residues. Trimming took 6 bases from V and 0 from J, leaving 9 bases between them. Germline V gene sequence: CDR1 SNHLY, CDR2 FYNNEI. In DNA form, the CDR3 reads TGTGCCAGCAGGGACCCTTTTAGCAATCAGCCCCAGCATTTT. Its translation is CASRDPFSNQPQHF.